The following is a T cell receptor (beta chain) sequence with its context. The source of the sample is a study of blood T cell repertoires in COVID-19. As for the study in general: Sites in the United States, Italy and Spain provided acute and convalescent COVID-19 samples. From T cells, B-cell-depleted T cells, or PBMCs came the material, which was cDNA or gDNA.

Study processing details: The assay estimated nucleated cells by amplifying reference gene primers. Generated by immunoSEQ multiplex PCR, the TCRdb table keeps only in-frame clones and is missing some. D and trimming come from the DNA, and the V and J calls and clone size come from that table. The sample has about 200,000 clones; roughly nine tenths are singletons. The germline V gene has CDR1 DFQATT and CDR2 SNEGSKA (reference sequence). This CDR3 contains 11 residues. V lost 5 bases to trimming and J lost 4 bases, with 9 bases between them. The chain couples TRBV20-1 to TRBJ2-7; D ambiguous. This receptor was taken from a man aged 55 to 69 with active or convalescent COVID-19. Source material: peripheral blood. DNA of the CDR3: TGCAGTGCTGCCCCCGGGTACGAGCAGTACTTC. Residues: CSAAPGYEQYF.